The entry below gives a single T cell receptor (beta chain) sequence along with its context. The sample has other DNA sequences that encode this CDR3 too. This sample is drawn from a study of blood T cell repertoires in COVID-19. Repertoires were generated with immunoSEQ multiplex PCR, while TCRdb's copy carries only in-frame clones and drops some. The sample carries roughly 200,000 clones, around 90% recorded once. Source material: peripheral blood. This TCR was sampled from a man aged 45-65 years with acute or convalescent COVID-19.

CDR3 protein: CASSPRRGNTEAFF. The CDR3 DNA is TGTGCCAGCTCACCACGCAGGGGGAACACTGAAGCTTTCTTT. The V gene is TRBV18, the J gene TRBJ1-1, with D maybe TRBD1 (6 bases). Germline CDR1 is KGHSH and CDR2 is LQKENI. CDR3 length: 14 residues. Trimming left V 1 base short and J 1 base short, with 7 bases between. Full variable domain (remainder filled in from reference TRBV18 and TRBJ1-1): NAGVMQNPRHLVRRRGQEARLRCSPMKGHSHVYWYRQLPEEGLKFMVYLQKENIIDESGMPKERFSAEFPKEGPSILRIQQVVRGDSAAYFCASSPRRGNTEAFFGQGTRLTVV.